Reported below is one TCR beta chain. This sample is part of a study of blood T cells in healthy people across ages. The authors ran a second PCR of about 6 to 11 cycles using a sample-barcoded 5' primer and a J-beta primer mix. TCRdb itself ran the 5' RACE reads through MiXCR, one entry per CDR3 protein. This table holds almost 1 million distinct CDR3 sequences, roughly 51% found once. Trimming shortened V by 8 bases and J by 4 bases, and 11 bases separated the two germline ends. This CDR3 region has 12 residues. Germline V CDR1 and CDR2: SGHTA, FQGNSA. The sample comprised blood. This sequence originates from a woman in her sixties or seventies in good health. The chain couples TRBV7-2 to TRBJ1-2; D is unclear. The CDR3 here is CASCSPLYGYTF. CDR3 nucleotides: TGTGCCAGCTGCTCCCCACTCTATGGCTACACCTTC.